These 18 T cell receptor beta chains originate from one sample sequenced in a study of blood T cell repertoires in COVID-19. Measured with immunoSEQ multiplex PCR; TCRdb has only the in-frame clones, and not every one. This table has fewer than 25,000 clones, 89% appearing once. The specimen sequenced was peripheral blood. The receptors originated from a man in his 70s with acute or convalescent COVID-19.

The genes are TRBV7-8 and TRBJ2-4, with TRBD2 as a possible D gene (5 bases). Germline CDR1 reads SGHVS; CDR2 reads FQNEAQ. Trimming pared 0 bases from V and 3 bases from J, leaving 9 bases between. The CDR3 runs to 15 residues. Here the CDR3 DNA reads TGTGCCAGCAGCTTAGCGACGGGGTTCAAAAACATTCAGTACTTC. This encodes CASSLATGFKNIQYF.

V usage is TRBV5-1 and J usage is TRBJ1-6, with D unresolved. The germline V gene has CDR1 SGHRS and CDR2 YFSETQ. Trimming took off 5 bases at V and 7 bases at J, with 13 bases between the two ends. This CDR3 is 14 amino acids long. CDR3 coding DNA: TGCGCCAGCAGACCAAACGTCGGGAATTCACCCCTCCACTTT. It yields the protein CASRPNVGNSPLHF.

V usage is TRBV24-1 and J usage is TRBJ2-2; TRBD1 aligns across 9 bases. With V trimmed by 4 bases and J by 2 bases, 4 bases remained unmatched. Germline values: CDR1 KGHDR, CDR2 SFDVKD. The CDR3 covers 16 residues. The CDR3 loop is CATSDPGQGNTGELFF. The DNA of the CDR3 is TGTGCCACCAGTGACCCGGGACAGGGTAACACCGGGGAGCTGTTTTTT.

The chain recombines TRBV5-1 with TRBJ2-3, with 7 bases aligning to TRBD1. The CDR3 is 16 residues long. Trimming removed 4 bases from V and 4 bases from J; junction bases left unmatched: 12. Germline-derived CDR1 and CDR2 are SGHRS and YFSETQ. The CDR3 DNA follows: TGCGCCAGCAGCCCCGGGATAAGACAGGGTCCAGATACGCAGTATTTT. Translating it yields CASSPGIRQGPDTQYF.

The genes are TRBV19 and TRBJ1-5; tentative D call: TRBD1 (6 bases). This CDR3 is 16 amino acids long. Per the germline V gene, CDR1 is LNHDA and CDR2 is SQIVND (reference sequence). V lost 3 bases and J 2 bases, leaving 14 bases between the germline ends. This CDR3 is CASSILQAGGNQPQHF. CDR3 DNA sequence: TGTGCCAGTAGTATTCTCCAGGCAGGGGGCAATCAGCCCCAGCATTTT. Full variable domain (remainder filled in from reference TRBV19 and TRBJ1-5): DGGITQSPKYLFRKEGQNVTLSCEQNLNHDAMYWYRQDPGQGLRLIYYSQIVNDFQKGDIAEGYSVSREKKESFPLTVTSAQKNPTAFYLCASSILQAGGNQPQHFGDGTRLSIL.

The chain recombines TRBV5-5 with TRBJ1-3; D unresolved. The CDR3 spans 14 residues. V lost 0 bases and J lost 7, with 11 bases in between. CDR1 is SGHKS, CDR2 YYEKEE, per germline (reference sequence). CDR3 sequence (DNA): TGTGCCAGCAGCTTGGAGAGGGTTCGGAACACCATATATTTT. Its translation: CASSLERVRNTIYF.

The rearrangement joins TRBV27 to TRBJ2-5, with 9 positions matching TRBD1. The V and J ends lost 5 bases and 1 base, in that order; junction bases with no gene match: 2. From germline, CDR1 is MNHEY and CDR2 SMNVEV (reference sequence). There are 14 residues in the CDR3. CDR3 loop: CASSLDRGQETQYF. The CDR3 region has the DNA TGTGCCAGCAGTCTGGACAGGGGCCAAGAGACCCAGTACTTC.

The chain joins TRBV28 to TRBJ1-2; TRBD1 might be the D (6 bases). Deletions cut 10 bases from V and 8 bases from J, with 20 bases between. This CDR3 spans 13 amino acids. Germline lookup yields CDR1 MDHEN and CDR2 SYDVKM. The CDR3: CAIAQGQNRGYTF. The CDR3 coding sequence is TGTGCCATTGCACAGGGACAAAACCGAGGCTACACCTTC.

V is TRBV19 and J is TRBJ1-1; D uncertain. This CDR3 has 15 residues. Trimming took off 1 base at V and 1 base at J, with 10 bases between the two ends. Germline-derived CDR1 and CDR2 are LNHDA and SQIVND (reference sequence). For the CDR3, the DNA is TGTGCCAGTAGTATAGCCCCCCTACCGAACACTGAAGCTTTCTTT. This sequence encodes CASSIAPLPNTEAFF.

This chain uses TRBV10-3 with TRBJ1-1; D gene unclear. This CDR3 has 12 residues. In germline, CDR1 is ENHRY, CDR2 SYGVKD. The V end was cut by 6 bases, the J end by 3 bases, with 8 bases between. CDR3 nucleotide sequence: TGTGCCATCAGCCCCCGGGACACTGAAGCTTTCTTT. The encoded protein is CAISPRDTEAFF.

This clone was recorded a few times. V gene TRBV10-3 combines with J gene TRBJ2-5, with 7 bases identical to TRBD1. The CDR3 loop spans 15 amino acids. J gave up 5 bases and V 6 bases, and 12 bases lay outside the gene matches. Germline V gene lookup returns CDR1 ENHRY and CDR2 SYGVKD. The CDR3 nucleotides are TGTGCCATCAGCTTACAGGGGCGGACAGAGGAGACCCAGTACTTC. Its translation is CAISLQGRTEETQYF.

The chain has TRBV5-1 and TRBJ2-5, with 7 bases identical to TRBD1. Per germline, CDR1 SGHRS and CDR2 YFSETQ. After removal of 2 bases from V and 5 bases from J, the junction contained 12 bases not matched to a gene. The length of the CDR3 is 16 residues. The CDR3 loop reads CASSFPMGQTVETQYF. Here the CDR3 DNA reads TGCGCCAGCAGCTTCCCCATGGGACAGACCGTGGAGACCCAGTACTTC.

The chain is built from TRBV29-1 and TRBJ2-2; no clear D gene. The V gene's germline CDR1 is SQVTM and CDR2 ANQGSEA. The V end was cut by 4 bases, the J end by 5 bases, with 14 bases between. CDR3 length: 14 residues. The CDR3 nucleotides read TGCAGCGTTGCCGCCGCGAGCGATACCGGGGAGCTGTTTTTT. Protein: CSVAAASDTGELFF.

The CDR3, as DNA: TGTGCCAGCAGCTTACGGGGCCTAGCGGGGGGTGACACCGGGGAGCTGTTTTTT. This encodes CASSLRGLAGGDTGELFF. The chain couples TRBV7-2 to TRBJ2-2, with 11 bases lining up with TRBD2. V dropped 2 bases and J dropped 3; count of bases not matched to a gene: 8. Germline V gives CDR1 SGHTA, CDR2 FQGNSA. The CDR3 spans 18 residues.

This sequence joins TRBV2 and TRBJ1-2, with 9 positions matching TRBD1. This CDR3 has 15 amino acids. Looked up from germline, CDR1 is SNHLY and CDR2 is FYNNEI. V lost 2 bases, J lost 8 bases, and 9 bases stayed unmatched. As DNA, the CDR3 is TGTGCCAGCAGTGAAAGGGGACAGGGAGTGGAAGGCTACACCTTC. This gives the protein CASSERGQGVEGYTF.

The DNA for the CDR3 is TGTGCCAGCAGTTCTCTGGACAGGGGGGGCGGTGGCTACACCTTC. Translation: CASSSLDRGGGGYTF. The genes are TRBV28 and TRBJ1-2; the match to TRBD1 covers 10 bases. Germline loops: CDR1 MDHEN, CDR2 SYDVKM. V dropped 4 bases and J dropped 7; count of bases not matched to a gene: 9. CDR3 size: 15 residues.

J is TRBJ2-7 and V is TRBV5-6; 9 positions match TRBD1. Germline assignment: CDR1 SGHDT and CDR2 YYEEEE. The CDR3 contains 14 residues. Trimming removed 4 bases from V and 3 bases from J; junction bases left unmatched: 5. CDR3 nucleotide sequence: TGTGCCAGCAGCAGGGGGACAGGGATCTACGAGCAGTACTTC. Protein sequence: CASSRGTGIYEQYF. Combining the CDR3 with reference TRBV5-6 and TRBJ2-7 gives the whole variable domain DAGVTQSPTHLIKTRGQQVTLRCSPKSGHDTVSWYQQALGQGPQFIFQYYEEEERQRGNFPDRFSGHQFPNYSSELNVNALLLGDSALYLCASSRGTGIYEQYFGPGTRLTVT.

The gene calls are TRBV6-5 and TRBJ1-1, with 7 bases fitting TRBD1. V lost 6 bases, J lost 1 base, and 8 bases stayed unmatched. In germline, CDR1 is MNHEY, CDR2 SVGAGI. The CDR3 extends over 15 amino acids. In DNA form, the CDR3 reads TGTGCCAGCAGACTATCCGGGACAGCGAACACTGAAGCTTTCTTT. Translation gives CASRLSGTANTEAFF.